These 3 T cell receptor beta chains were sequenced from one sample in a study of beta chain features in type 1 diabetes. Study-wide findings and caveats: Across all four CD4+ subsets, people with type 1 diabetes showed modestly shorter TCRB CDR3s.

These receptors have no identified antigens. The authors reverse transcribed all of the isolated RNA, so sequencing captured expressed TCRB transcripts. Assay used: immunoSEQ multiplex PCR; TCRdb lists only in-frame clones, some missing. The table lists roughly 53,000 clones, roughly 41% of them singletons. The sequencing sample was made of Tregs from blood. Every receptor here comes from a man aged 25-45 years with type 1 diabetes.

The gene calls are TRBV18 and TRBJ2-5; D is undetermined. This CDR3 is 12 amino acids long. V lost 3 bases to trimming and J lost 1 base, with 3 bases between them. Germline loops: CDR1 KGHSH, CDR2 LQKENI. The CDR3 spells CASSPAQETQYF. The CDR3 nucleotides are TGTGCCAGCTCACCGGCCCAAGAGACCCAGTACTTC. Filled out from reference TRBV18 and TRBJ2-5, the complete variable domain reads NAGVMQNPRHLVRRRGQEARLRCSPMKGHSHVYWYRQLPEEGLKFMVYLQKENIIDESGMPKERFSAEFPKEGPSILRIQQVVRGDSAAYFCASSPAQETQYFGPGTRLLVL.

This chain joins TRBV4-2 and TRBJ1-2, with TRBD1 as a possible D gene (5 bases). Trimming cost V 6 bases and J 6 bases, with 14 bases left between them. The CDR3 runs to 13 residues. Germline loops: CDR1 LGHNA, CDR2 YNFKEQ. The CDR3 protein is CASRKQDGHGYTF. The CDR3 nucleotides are TGTGCCAGCAGGAAACAGGACGGACATGGCTACACCTTC.

The CDR3 here is CASRLAGEGHEQYF. The CDR3, as DNA: TGTGCCAGCAGGTTAGCGGGAGAGGGCCACGAGCAGTACTTC. The J gene is TRBJ2-7, the V gene TRBV28; 9 bases are a match to TRBD2. Trimming took 6 bases from V and 5 from J; bases not matched to a gene: 8. CDR1 and CDR2 from the germline V gene are MDHEN and SYDVKM. The CDR3 extends over 14 amino acids.